This T cell receptor beta chain was recovered during a study of Ad26.COV2.S vaccination and SARS-CoV-2 variants. Looking at the study overall: The donor belonged to the COV1001 Ad26.COV2.S trial arm. Doses of Ad26.COV2.S were injected into muscle once or twice, 56 days apart.

Study conclusions and caveats: The authors reported substantial breadth in spike-specific CD8+ and CD4+ T cell responses after vaccination. Non-spike TCR breadth was similar in vaccine and placebo recipients.

The method was immunoSEQ multiplex PCR; TCRdb's version includes in-frame clones alone and lacks a portion of them. The sample includes about 450,000 clones, 85% to 90% of them seen just once. V lost 6 bases and J lost 0, with 6 bases in between. The CDR3 has 13 amino acids. Germline V gene sequence: CDR1 MDHEN, CDR2 SYDVKM. Comments on this clone: Its antigen is currently unknown.

Treatment: over 15 received Ad26.COV2.S at low or high dose, single or two shots; 5 received placebo; per-sample allocation not given. On day 63 after the first injection, vaccine and placebo recipients gave samples. The sequencing here drew on peripheral blood, taken in a trial of Ad26.COV2.S vaccine versus placebo. The chain carries TRBV28 and TRBJ1-5; D is undetermined. This receptor was identified in a person between 18 and 65 years old who received the Ad26.COV2.S COVID-19 vaccine or a placebo. CDR3 DNA sequence: TGTGCCAGCAGGATACTTAGCAATCAGCCCCAGCATTTT. This codes for CASRILSNQPQHF. Supplemented by reference TRBV28 and TRBJ1-5, the full variable domain reads DVKVTQSSRYLVKRTGEKVFLECVQDMDHENMFWYRQDPGLGLRLIYFSYDVKMKEKGDIPEGYSVSREKKERFSLILESASTNQTSMYLCASRILSNQPQHFGDGTRLSIL.